Each of the 9 T cell receptor beta chains below was sequenced from the same sample in a study of beta chain features in type 1 diabetes. Expressed TCRB transcripts were sequenced after all isolated RNA was converted to cDNA. Sequencing was performed with immunoSEQ multiplex PCR; in TCRdb, only in-frame clones are kept and a portion is missing. The profile shows around 400,000 clones, roughly 15% of them singletons. Sequencing was done on a sample of naive CD4+ T cells from blood. These TCRs come from a woman younger than 30 in good health.

The chain employs TRBV5-1 and TRBJ1-4; 10 bases line up with TRBD1. Germline CDR1 is SGHRS and CDR2 is YFSETQ. CDR3 size: 16 residues. V gave up 4 bases and J gave up 0 bases; unmatched junction bases: 3. The CDR3 DNA follows: TGCGCCAGCAGCATCGGGACAGGGGCAACTAATGAAAAACTGTTTTTT. This encodes CASSIGTGATNEKLFF. The full variable domain, rest sourced from reference TRBV5-1 and TRBJ1-4, is KAGVTQTPRYLIKTRGQQVTLSCSPISGHRSVSWYQQTPGQGLQFLFEYFSETQRNKGNFPGRFSGRQFSNSRSEMNVSTLELGDSALYLCASSIGTGATNEKLFFGSGTQLSVL.

The chain recombines TRBV21-1 with TRBJ2-7; TRBD2 was called by the table and not checked on the DNA. TRBV21-1 is designated a pseudogene. The CDR3 has 18 amino acids. CDR3 in DNA: TGTGCCAGCAGCAATCCCCACGCGGGGGGCCCTTTCTCCTACGAGCAGTACTTC. Translated: CASSNPHAGGPFSYEQYF.

The J gene is TRBJ2-2, the V gene TRBV2, with 8 bases identical to TRBD1. Germline V gives CDR1 SNHLY, CDR2 FYNNEI. After removal of 5 bases from V and 6 bases from J, the junction contained 8 bases not matched to a gene. This CDR3 spans 15 amino acids. CDR3 in amino acids: CASSTQGAQAGELFF. CDR3 nucleotide sequence: TGTGCCAGCAGTACTCAGGGGGCGCAGGCCGGGGAGCTGTTTTTT. The variable domain in full, completed from reference TRBV2 and TRBJ2-2, reads EPEVTQTPSHQVTQMGQEVILRCVPISNHLYFYWYRQILGQKVEFLVSFYNNEISEKSEIFDDQFSVERPDGSNFTLKIRSTKLEDSAMYFCASSTQGAQAGELFFGEGSRLTVL.

This clone occurred a few times. The chain joins TRBV28 to TRBJ1-5, with 9 bases identical to TRBD1. This CDR3 is 17 amino acids long. CDR1 is MDHEN and CDR2 is SYDVKM in the germline V gene. The junction had 10 bases not matched to a gene; V was cut back by 6 bases and J by 1 base. The CDR3 here is CASSPQTGGGSNQPQHF. The CDR3 DNA follows: TGTGCCAGCAGCCCTCAAACAGGGGGCGGCAGCAATCAGCCCCAGCATTTT.

The chain joins TRBV11-3 to TRBJ2-1; perhaps TRBD1 as D (6 bases). The V and J ends lost 4 bases and 6 bases respectively, with 10 bases between them. The CDR3 extends over 13 amino acids. The V gene's germline CDR1 is SGHNT and CDR2 YENEEA. DNA of the CDR3: TGTGCCAGCAGCTCATCACAGGGCAATGAGCAGTTCTTC. It is translated as CASSSSQGNEQFF. Together with reference TRBV11-3 and TRBJ2-1, the CDR3 gives the full variable domain: EAGVVQSPRYKIIEKKQPVAFWCNPISGHNTLYWYLQNLGQGPELLIRYENEEAVDDSQLPKDRFSAERLKGVDSTLKIQPAELGDSAVYLCASSSSQGNEQFFGPGTRLTVL.

There are a few counts of this clone. The CDR3 DNA reads TGTGCCAGCGTAGGGAGTCGACAAGAGACCCAGTACTTC. It is translated as CASVGSRQETQYF. The chain recombines TRBV6-5 with TRBJ2-5, with D possibly matching TRBD2 (5 bases). V was trimmed by 8 bases and J by 2 bases, leaving 12 bases between them. Germline V gene sequence: CDR1 MNHEY, CDR2 SVGAGI. This CDR3 comprises 13 residues.

In the case of this clone: Different DNA sequences within this sample yield the same CDR3. The rearrangement uses TRBV28 and TRBJ1-5; D is unclear. The CDR3 extends over 15 amino acids. Trimming took off 2 bases at V and 3 bases at J, with 11 bases between the two ends. CDR1 is MDHEN and CDR2 is SYDVKM in the germline V gene. The CDR3 loop is CASSLTGSSNQPQHF. The CDR3 region has the DNA TGTGCCAGCAGTTTAACGGGTTCCTCCAATCAGCCCCAGCATTTT.

The V and J genes are TRBV5-1 and TRBJ1-1, with 9 bases identical to TRBD1. The CDR3 is 16 residues long. The trim removed 4 bases at V and 1 base at J, leaving 8 bases unmatched. The germline V gene has CDR1 SGHRS and CDR2 YFSETQ. CDR3 amino acids: CASSDDRGVKNTEAFF. As DNA, the CDR3 is TGCGCCAGCAGCGACGACAGGGGGGTCAAGAACACTGAAGCTTTCTTT.

This clone was detected a few times. The CDR3 bases are TGTGCCAGCAGCATCGGGGGGCATTACGGGGAGCCCCAGCATTTT. Translated: CASSIGGHYGEPQHF. The rearrangement joins TRBV5-4 to TRBJ1-5; D perhaps matches TRBD1 (6 bases). Germline CDR1 reads SGHNT; CDR2 reads YYREEE (reference sequence). CDR3 length: 15 residues. With 4 bases removed from V and 8 bases from J, the gap between germline ends came to 19 bases.